These 28 T cell receptor beta chains share one sample of origin, sequenced in a study of T cell clonality in common variable immunodeficiency. Libraries were prepared by immunoSEQ multiplex PCR; TCRdb keeps only in-frame clonotypes and omits some of them. This sample has roughly 55,000 clones and no singletons, with roughly 5.3% in the ten largest. Sequencing was done on a sample of peripheral blood mononuclear cells. Receptors were obtained from a person aged 18 to 70 in good health.

This clone was seen many times. The CDR3 extends 3 residues past the end of the read, so its final part is completed from the germline J gene. The genes are TRBV18 and TRBJ2-7; 8 nucleotides match TRBD2. The V and J ends lost 3 bases and 2 bases, in that order; junction bases with no gene match: 3. Germline-derived CDR1 and CDR2 are KGHSH and LQKENI. The CDR3 has 14 amino acids. Partial CDR3 DNA: TGTGCCAGCTCACCTAGCGGGATTGCCTACGAG. Translating gives CASSPSGIAYE. The complete CDR3 reads CASSPSGIAYEQYF.

This clone was seen repeatedly, ten times or more. The DNA ends 3 residues before the CDR3 does, and the rest of the CDR3 is filled in from the germline J gene. The V and J genes are TRBV5-4 and TRBJ2-1; no firm D call. Trimming took 2 bases from V and 7 from J, leaving 10 bases between them. The germline V gene has CDR1 SGHNT and CDR2 YYREEE (reference sequence). The CDR3 has 13 amino acids. The CDR3 bases that were read are TGTGCCAGCAGCTTCCCCCCTAGAAATGAG. Its translation is CASSFPPRNE. The complete CDR3 reads CASSFPPRNEQFF.

Remarks on this clone: Read sequence stops 3 residues before the CDR3 end, and the germline J gene provides the missing end. The chain links TRBV2 to TRBJ2-1; TRBD1 might be the D (5 bases). The CDR3 contains 13 residues. CDR1 SNHLY and CDR2 FYNNEI come from the germline V gene. With 4 bases removed from V and 8 bases from J, the gap between germline ends came to 12 bases. CDR3 amino acids: CASSALRRDEQFF. The sequenced part of the CDR3 DNA is TGTGCCAGCAGTGCTCTGCGCAGGGATGAG.

This clone was observed at least ten times. The read halts 3 residues ahead of the CDR3 end, with the missing end drawn from the germline J gene. The chain couples TRBV20-1 to TRBJ2-4; 7 nucleotides match TRBD1. CDR1 and CDR2 (germline): DFQATT, SNEGSKA (reference sequence). The junction had 14 bases not matched to a gene; V was cut back by 7 bases and J by 2 bases. The CDR3 consists of 16 residues. CDR3: CSGLGQRLGPKNIQYF. The CDR3 bases that were read are TGCAGTGGACTGGGACAGCGACTCGGGCCCAAAAACATT.

At least ten counts were recorded for this clone. The read ends 3 residues before the CDR3 terminus; that terminus is restored from the germline J gene. The chain recombines TRBV2 with TRBJ2-7, with 7 bases that match TRBD2. CDR1 is SNHLY and CDR2 is FYNNEI in the germline V gene. V trimming: 7 bases; J trimming: 6 bases; junction bases outside the gene matches: 12. This CDR3 has 14 amino acids. CDR3 DNA, as far as it was read: TGTGCCAGCAACCCAGGACTAGTCCGTTCCGAG. It codes for CASNPGLVRSE. The CDR3 in full is CASNPGLVRSEQYF.

This clone was seen many times. The covered CDR3 bases are TGCGCCAGCAGCCCGCAATCAAGGGGCGAG. It translates to CASSPQSRGE. The CDR3 reads in full as CASSPQSRGEQYF. This chain connects TRBV4-1 to TRBJ2-7; possible D gene TRBD1, 5 bases. The read ends 3 residues before the CDR3 terminus; that terminus is restored from the germline J gene. CDR3 length equals 13 residues. Trimming removed 4 bases at V and 6 bases at J, with 13 bases between. CDR1 is MGHRA and CDR2 is YSYEKL in the germline V gene.

This clone was counted at least ten times. The read ends 3 residues before the CDR3 terminus; that terminus is restored from the germline J gene. The J gene is TRBJ2-2, the V gene TRBV29-1; D might be TRBD1 (6 bases). The germline CDR1 and CDR2 sequences are SQVTM and ANQGSEA. There are 15 residues in the CDR3. Between the trimmed V and J ends, which lost 4 bases and 3 bases, there was a span of 15 bases. The CDR3 DNA, read in part, is TGCAGCGTTGCTTGGGGGCAGCATCACACCGGGGAG. Translated, it gives CSVAWGQHHTGE. The whole CDR3 region reads CSVAWGQHHTGELFF.

The sample holds many counts of this clone. The read falls 3 residues short of the CDR3 end, and the missing part is taken from the germline J gene. This chain connects TRBV10-1 to TRBJ2-4; perhaps D is TRBD1 or TRBD2 (5 bases each). The CDR3 length is 13 residues. Germline-derived CDR1 and CDR2 are WNHNN and SYGVQD (reference sequence). The part of the CDR3 DNA that was read is TGCGCCAGCAGTGAGTCCGAGGGGCGAAGT. Its protein is CASSESEGRS. The whole CDR3 protein reads CASSESEGRSQYF.

The sample holds many counts of this clone. The sequence runs out 3 residues before the end of the CDR3; the remainder is reconstructed from the germline J gene. This sequence joins TRBV5-1 and TRBJ1-2, with 8 bases aligning to TRBD1. The CDR3 has 15 amino acids. Per the germline V gene, CDR1 is SGHRS and CDR2 is YFSETQ. Losses at the gene ends were 3 bases for V and 2 bases for J; bases not matched to a gene: 6. The chain's CDR3 is CASSYRQGMNYGYTF. The sequenced CDR3 bases are TGCGCCAGCAGCTACAGACAGGGGATGAACTATGGC.

This clone was detected many times. The CDR3 end is not reached by the read, which stops 3 residues before it; the germline J gene fills it in. V usage is TRBV13 and J usage is TRBJ2-1, with D possibly matching TRBD2 (5 bases). Looked up from germline, CDR1 is PRHDT and CDR2 is FYEKMQ (reference sequence). The CDR3 covers 14 residues. V lost 4 bases to trimming and J lost 7 bases, with 14 bases between them. The covered CDR3 bases are TGTGCCAGCAGCTACCAACTAGAGGGTAATGAG. It yields the protein CASSYQLEGNE. The full CDR3 reads CASSYQLEGNEQFF.

Many counts were recorded for this clone. CDR3 amino acids: CASSRIKGTQYF. CDR3 DNA, as far as it was read: TGTGCCAGCAGTCGGATCAAGGGTACG. The chain uses TRBV6-2 or TRBV6-3 and TRBJ2-3; no firm D call. The read ends 3 residues early relative to the CDR3; the germline J gene fills the gap. The CDR3 length is 12 residues. Trimming stripped 5 bases from V and 8 bases from J, with 11 bases between. In germline, CDR1 is MNHEY, CDR2 SVGEGT.

The sample holds many counts of this clone. The read falls 3 residues short of the CDR3 end, and the missing part is taken from the germline J gene. The genes are TRBV29-1 and TRBJ1-3; D possibly corresponds to TRBD1 (5 bases). V was clipped by 0 bases and J by 5 bases, with 14 bases between them. Germline V lookup: CDR1 SQVTM, CDR2 ANQGSEA. There are 15 residues in the CDR3. Partial CDR3 DNA: TGCAGCGTTGAAGATGGACAACAAGAGAGAAACACC. It codes for CSVEDGQQERNT. The CDR3 as a whole reads CSVEDGQQERNTIYF.

This clone has a count of ten or more. The read terminates 3 residues before the CDR3 end, so the remaining end is supplied by the germline J gene. The rearrangement links TRBV29-1 to TRBJ1-1, with a possible D match to TRBD1 (6 bases). The ends were cut back, 4 bases at V and 5 bases at J, with 20 bases in the middle. The length of the CDR3 is 15 residues. Germline V gene lookup returns CDR1 SQVTM and CDR2 ANQGSEA. The CDR3 here is CSVVRGATGGTEAFF. CDR3 bases read: TGCAGCGTTGTCCGGGGGGCAACTGGAGGTACTGAA.

This clone came up many times. The observed sequence ends 3 residues before the CDR3 terminus, with the missing tail filled in from the germline J gene. V usage is TRBV2 and J usage is TRBJ2-3, with D hard to call. In germline, CDR1 is SNHLY, CDR2 FYNNEI. The V and J ends lost 9 bases and 0 bases respectively, with 13 bases between them. The CDR3 extends over 14 amino acids. The CDR3 bases that were read are TGTGCCAGAAAGGGTGGCGTAAGCACAGATACG. Protein: CARKGGVSTDT. The CDR3 in full is CARKGGVSTDTQYF.

Many counts were recorded for this clone. Coverage ceases 3 residues before the CDR3 finishes, and the germline J gene fills in the end. The rearrangement uses TRBV7-6 and TRBJ2-3, with a possible D match to TRBD1 (6 bases). CDR1 and CDR2 from the germline V gene are SGHVS and FNYEAQ. The CDR3 consists of 15 residues. V lost 2 bases and J 7 bases, leaving 16 bases between the germline ends. The covered CDR3 bases are TGTGCCAGCAGCTTACCAGACAGGCTAGGGAATACG. Translated: CASSLPDRLGNT. The full-length CDR3 reads as CASSLPDRLGNTQYF.

In its sample, this clone was seen many times. The observed sequence ends 3 residues before the CDR3 terminus, with the missing tail filled in from the germline J gene. The chain couples TRBV5-6 to TRBJ1-6; D gene ambiguous. The CDR3 has 14 amino acids. CDR1 is SGHDT, CDR2 YYEEEE, per germline. V lost 1 base and J 6 bases, leaving 8 bases between the germline ends. The part of the CDR3 DNA that was read is TGTGCCAGCAGCTTGAGGCAGAGTAATTCACCC. As protein: CASSLRQSNSP. In full, the CDR3 reads CASSLRQSNSPLHF.

This clone was seen many times. The read ends 3 residues shy of where the CDR3 ends; the end is completed using the germline J gene. The chain combines TRBV13 with TRBJ2-6; a possible D gene is TRBD1 (6 bases). V was cut by 4 bases and J by 4 bases, with 11 bases left in between. Germline CDR1 PRHDT, CDR2 FYEKMQ (reference sequence). This CDR3 contains 15 residues. CDR3 residues: CASSSGQPGANVLTF. The CDR3 DNA, read in part, is TGTGCCAGCAGCTCAGGACAGCCCGGGGCCAACGTC.

In this sample, this clone turned up a few times. The read gets to within 3 residues of the CDR3 end, and the germline J gene fills in the rest. V is TRBV11-2 and J is TRBJ1-3, with 8 nucleotides matching TRBD1. Trimming took 7 bases from V and 4 from J; bases not matched to a gene: 9. Looked up from germline, CDR1 is SGHAT and CDR2 is FQNNGV. The CDR3 runs to 15 residues. CDR3 sequence reads: CASTGQGSGGNTIYF. CDR3 DNA, as far as it was read: TGTGCCAGCACCGGACAGGGCTCGGGGGGAAACACC.

Regarding this clone: The read gets to within 3 residues of the CDR3 end, and the germline J gene fills in the rest. This sequence joins TRBV7-2 and TRBJ1-3, with 7 bases aligning to TRBD1. After removal of 2 bases from V and 4 bases from J, the junction contained 5 bases not matched to a gene. The CDR3 loop spans 15 amino acids. Germline assignment: CDR1 SGHTA and CDR2 FQGNSA. The CDR3 sequence: CASSLRQGAGNTIYF. CDR3 bases read: TGTGCCAGCAGCTTAAGACAGGGAGCCGGAAACACC.

This clone was counted ten times or more. The CDR3 extends 3 residues past the end of the read, so its final part is completed from the germline J gene. This sequence joins TRBV28 and TRBJ1-2; possibly TRBD1 for D (5 bases). The CDR3 extends over 12 amino acids. Trimming removed 3 bases at V and 5 bases at J, with 7 bases between. Germline CDR1 reads MDHEN; CDR2 reads SYDVKM. The sequenced CDR3 bases are TGTGCCAGCAGTTTTACAGGATATGGC. Translated: CASSFTGYG. The whole CDR3 region reads CASSFTGYGYTF.

This clone was counted at least ten times. The read halts 3 residues ahead of the CDR3 end, with the missing end drawn from the germline J gene. The chain carries TRBV19 and TRBJ2-1; 8 positions agree with TRBD1. The CDR3 has 13 residues. J was trimmed by 8 bases and V by 7 bases; bases with no gene match: 7. CDR1 is LNHDA, CDR2 SQIVND, per germline (reference sequence). The CDR3 reads CASNTGQGYEQFF. The CDR3 DNA, read in part, is TGTGCCAGTAACACCGGACAGGGCTATGAG.

This clone was recorded many times. The missing CDR3 end, 3 residues past where the read stops, is filled in from the germline J gene. This chain links TRBV5-4 with TRBJ2-3; D is undetermined. Looked up from germline, CDR1 is SGHNT and CDR2 is YYREEE (reference sequence). The CDR3 is made up of 14 amino acids. The V gene lost 4 bases and the J gene lost 4 bases, with 13 bases spanning the gap. Here the CDR3 reads CASSPRLDADTQYF. CDR3 bases read: TGTGCCAGCAGCCCCCGCCTAGATGCAGATACG.

This clone appeared many times. The germline gene is not matched at one end of the junction; a read error may be the cause. CDR3 protein: CASSDRESSYNEQFF. The DNA read from the CDR3 is TGTGCTAGCAGCGACAGGGAAAGCTCCTACAATGAG. The chain couples TRBV2 to TRBJ2-1; 7 nucleotides align to TRBD1. Read coverage stops 3 residues before the CDR3 terminus; the germline J gene supplies the remainder. Germline V gene sequence: CDR1 SNHLY, CDR2 FYNNEI. The CDR3 length is 15 residues.

This clone was picked up many times. The CDR3 end is not reached by the read, which stops 3 residues before it; the germline J gene fills it in. The chain recombines TRBV6-1 with TRBJ1-2; 7 bases are a match to TRBD1. V was pared by 2 bases and J by 5 bases, with 8 bases of the junction left unmatched. The CDR3 is 15 residues long. CDR1 is MNHNS, CDR2 SASEGT, per germline. The chain's CDR3 is CASSELGQRGYGYTF. The CDR3 DNA, read in part, is TGTGCCAGCAGTGAACTGGGACAGAGGGGTTATGGC.

This clone was recorded many times. The sequence runs out 3 residues before the end of the CDR3; the remainder is reconstructed from the germline J gene. The sample carries other DNA sequences with the same CDR3. The chain joins TRBV20-1 to TRBJ1-2; D might be TRBD1 (6 bases). Trimming left V 3 bases short and J 5 bases short, with 10 bases between. The germline gives CDR1 DFQATT, CDR2 SNEGSKA (reference sequence). The CDR3 consists of 12 residues. CDR3 loop: CSARGTGYGYTF. The sequenced part of the CDR3 DNA is TGCAGTGCTAGGGGTACAGGGTATGGC.

In regard to this clone: A much larger clone lies a single base off, so this may be a read error. Coverage ceases 3 residues before the CDR3 finishes, and the germline J gene fills in the end. This chain links TRBV19 with TRBJ2-2, with 11 bases aligning to TRBD2. The CDR3 length is 17 residues. The germline gives CDR1 LNHDA, CDR2 SQIVND (reference sequence). The CDR3 here is CTSSILGLAVSTGELFF. The covered CDR3 bases are TGTACCAGTAGTATATTGGGACTAGCGGTCAGCACCGGGGAG.

In this sample, this clone turned up many times. The read gets to within 3 residues of the CDR3 end, and the germline J gene fills in the rest. V usage is TRBV6-2 or TRBV6-3 and J usage is TRBJ2-5; possible D gene TRBD1, 5 bases. Between the trimmed V and J ends, which lost 2 bases and 1 base, there was a span of 17 bases. Germline-derived CDR1 and CDR2 are MNHEY and SVGEGT. The CDR3 runs to 17 residues. The CDR3 protein is CASSYPWRRRGQETQYF. Partial CDR3 DNA: TGTGCCAGCAGTTACCCGTGGCGCCGAAGGGGCCAAGAGACC.

Note on this clone: Read sequence stops 3 residues before the CDR3 end, and the germline J gene provides the missing end. The chain employs TRBV19 and TRBJ2-7; TRBD2 aligns across 9 bases. The CDR3 sequence is 13 residues long. Germline CDR1 reads LNHDA; CDR2 reads SQIVND (reference sequence). Unmatched junction bases numbered 6, after V lost 6 bases and J lost 6 bases. The sequenced CDR3 bases are TGTGCCAGTAGCAGCCTAGCGGGAACCGAG. This gives the protein CASSSLAGTE. The whole CDR3 is CASSSLAGTEQYF.